The rows below give T cell receptor beta chains drawn from one sample of a study of Ad26.COV2.S vaccination and SARS-CoV-2 variants. Assay used: immunoSEQ multiplex PCR; TCRdb lists only in-frame clones, some missing. Among 350,000 to 500,000 clones listed, roughly 91% were seen once. The sample here was peripheral blood, taken in a trial of Ad26.COV2.S vaccine versus placebo. The origin of the receptors is a person aged 18-65 years who received the Ad26.COV2.S COVID-19 vaccine or a placebo. Each CDR3 is given with its conserved first and last residue. The D gene is left open where the match is weak. Rows may omit the clone size; those that give it use once, few, many or a size class.

v_gene: TRBV3-1/TRBV3-2; d_gene: TRBD2; abundance: NA; j_gene: TRBJ2-3; CDR3aa: CASSLLAGLGTDTQYF; CDR3nt: TGTGCCAGCAGCCTTTTAGCGGGGTTGGGTACAGATACGCAGTATTTT
v_gene: TRBV4-2; d_gene: TRBD1; abundance: NA; j_gene: TRBJ2-7; CDR3aa: CASSQEMDRGYEQYF; CDR3nt: TGTGCCAGCAGCCAAGAGATGGACAGGGGCTACGAGCAGTACTTC
v_gene: TRBV6-5; d_gene: NA; abundance: NA; j_gene: TRBJ1-2; CDR3aa: CASRDGRHGYTF; CDR3nt: TGTGCCAGCAGGGATGGCAGGCATGGCTACACCTTC
v_gene: TRBV19; d_gene: NA; abundance: NA; j_gene: TRBJ1-1; CDR3aa: CASSIVLAAEAFF; CDR3nt: TGTGCCAGTAGTATAGTTTTGGCAGCTGAAGCTTTCTTT
v_gene: TRBV5-1; d_gene: NA; abundance: once; j_gene: TRBJ2-5; CDR3aa: CASSLTRQETQYF; CDR3nt: TGCGCCAGCAGCTTGACTCGCCAAGAGACCCAGTACTTC
v_gene: TRBV29-1; d_gene: TRBD2; abundance: once; j_gene: TRBJ2-1; CDR3aa: CSVAWTSALNEQFF; CDR3nt: TGCAGCGTTGCCTGGACTAGCGCCCTCAATGAGCAGTTCTTC
v_gene: TRBV20-1; d_gene: NA; abundance: NA; j_gene: TRBJ2-7; CDR3aa: CSASVGYEQYF; CDR3nt: TGCAGTGCTAGTGTGGGGTACGAGCAGTACTTC
v_gene: TRBV5-8; d_gene: NA; abundance: NA; j_gene: TRBJ2-2; CDR3aa: CASSSPGGADTGELFF; CDR3nt: TGTGCCAGCAGCTCCCCGGGCGGGGCCGACACCGGGGAGCTGTTTTTT
v_gene: TRBV6-2/TRBV6-3; d_gene: NA; abundance: NA; j_gene: TRBJ2-1; CDR3aa: CASSSPATGFPYNEQFF; CDR3nt: TGTGCCAGCAGTTCCCCGGCTACAGGCTTCCCCTACAATGAGCAGTTCTTC
v_gene: TRBV6-2/TRBV6-3; d_gene: TRBD2; abundance: NA; j_gene: TRBJ2-1; CDR3aa: CASSPSGKSYNEQFF; CDR3nt: TGTGCCAGCAGCCCCAGCGGGAAGTCCTACAATGAGCAGTTCTTC
v_gene: TRBV27; d_gene: NA; abundance: NA; j_gene: TRBJ1-4; CDR3aa: CASSPNEKLFF; CDR3nt: TGTGCCAGCAGTCCTAATGAAAAACTGTTTTTT
v_gene: TRBV5-4; d_gene: TRBD2; abundance: NA; j_gene: TRBJ2-3; CDR3aa: CASSSSGDTQYF; CDR3nt: TGTGCCAGCAGCTCTAGCGGAGATACGCAGTATTTT
v_gene: TRBV6-6; d_gene: NA; abundance: few; j_gene: TRBJ2-7; CDR3aa: CASKLGVYEQYF; CDR3nt: TGTGCCAGCAAGCTAGGGGTCTACGAGCAGTACTTC
v_gene: TRBV7-9; d_gene: TRBD2; abundance: once; j_gene: TRBJ2-7; CDR3aa: CASSSLAGGPGEQYF; CDR3nt: TGTGCCAGCAGCTCACTAGCGGGAGGGCCAGGCGAGCAGTACTTC
v_gene: TRBV5-4; d_gene: TRBD2; abundance: NA; j_gene: TRBJ2-5; CDR3aa: CASSLVGRAEETQYF; CDR3nt: TGTGCCAGCAGCTTGGTCGGGAGGGCCGAAGAGACCCAGTACTTC
v_gene: TRBV25-1; d_gene: NA; abundance: NA; j_gene: TRBJ2-7; CDR3aa: CASSAGPGEQYF; CDR3nt: TGTGCCAGCAGTGCAGGACCGGGGGAGCAGTACTTC
v_gene: TRBV24-1; d_gene: NA; abundance: NA; j_gene: TRBJ2-5; CDR3aa: CATSDSGGKETQYF; CDR3nt: TGTGCCACCAGTGACTCAGGGGGGAAAGAGACCCAGTACTTC
v_gene: TRBV5-4; d_gene: NA; abundance: NA; j_gene: TRBJ1-2; CDR3aa: CASSLDYSYGYTF; CDR3nt: TGTGCCAGCAGCTTGGATTACAGCTATGGCTACACCTTC
v_gene: TRBV5-6; d_gene: NA; abundance: few; j_gene: TRBJ1-1; CDR3aa: CASSFWVNTEAFF; CDR3nt: TGTGCCAGCAGCTTTTGGGTGAACACTGAAGCTTTCTTT
v_gene: TRBV6-2/TRBV6-3; d_gene: TRBD2; abundance: NA; j_gene: TRBJ2-1; CDR3aa: CASSTQTSGWGGEQFF; CDR3nt: TGTGCCAGCAGCACCCAAACTAGCGGTTGGGGGGGTGAGCAGTTCTTC
v_gene: TRBV24-1; d_gene: TRBD1; abundance: NA; j_gene: TRBJ2-7; CDR3aa: CATSAGTGIILTSYEQYF; CDR3nt: TGTGCCACCTCCGCGGGGACAGGGATTATTCTTACCTCCTACGAGCAGTACTTC
v_gene: TRBV7-2; d_gene: NA; abundance: NA; j_gene: TRBJ2-7; CDR3aa: CASSQGRGTTYEQYF; CDR3nt: TGTGCCAGCAGCCAAGGAAGAGGGACGACCTACGAGCAGTACTTC
v_gene: TRBV11-2; d_gene: NA; abundance: NA; j_gene: TRBJ1-2; CDR3aa: CASSLGRNVGGYTF; CDR3nt: TGTGCCAGCAGCTTGGGTCGTAACGTAGGGGGCTACACCTTC
v_gene: TRBV12-3/TRBV12-4; d_gene: NA; abundance: NA; j_gene: TRBJ2-7; CDR3aa: CASSSGVHEQYF; CDR3nt: TGTGCCAGCAGTTCGGGGGTTCACGAGCAGTACTTC
v_gene: TRBV30; d_gene: NA; abundance: NA; j_gene: TRBJ2-5; CDR3aa: CAWSRGGAPQETQYF; CDR3nt: TGTGCCTGGAGTAGGGGCGGAGCCCCTCAAGAGACCCAGTACTTC
v_gene: TRBV7-2; d_gene: TRBD1; abundance: NA; j_gene: TRBJ1-5; CDR3aa: CASSLANEGASNQPQHF; CDR3nt: TGTGCCAGCAGCTTAGCGAACGAGGGGGCTAGCAATCAGCCCCAGCATTTT
v_gene: TRBV7-9; d_gene: NA; abundance: NA; j_gene: TRBJ1-5; CDR3aa: CASSLESRVLGNQPQHF; CDR3nt: TGTGCCAGCAGCTTAGAATCCAGGGTTTTGGGCAATCAGCCCCAGCATTTT
v_gene: TRBV15; d_gene: NA; abundance: NA; j_gene: TRBJ1-3; CDR3aa: CATSRDPTGTGNTIYF; CDR3nt: TGTGCCACCAGCAGAGATCCGACAGGTACTGGAAACACCATATATTTT
v_gene: TRBV2; d_gene: NA; abundance: NA; j_gene: TRBJ1-1; CDR3aa: CASSEGGPTTEAFF; CDR3nt: TGTGCCAGCAGTGAGGGAGGTCCGACCACTGAAGCTTTCTTT
v_gene: TRBV9; d_gene: NA; abundance: NA; j_gene: TRBJ1-1; CDR3aa: CASSVEPRTEAFF; CDR3nt: TGTGCCAGCAGCGTAGAACCTCGCACTGAAGCTTTCTTT
v_gene: TRBV12-5; d_gene: NA; abundance: NA; j_gene: TRBJ2-1; CDR3aa: CASGLGYNEQFF; CDR3nt: TGTGCTAGTGGTTTGGGGTACAATGAGCAGTTCTTC
v_gene: TRBV5-6; d_gene: NA; abundance: NA; j_gene: TRBJ1-2; CDR3aa: CASSTWTVNYGYTF; CDR3nt: TGTGCCAGCAGCACATGGACAGTTAACTATGGCTACACCTTC
v_gene: TRBV7-3; d_gene: NA; abundance: NA; j_gene: TRBJ1-6; CDR3aa: CASSYGRNNSPLHF; CDR3nt: TGTGCCAGCAGCTACGGACGGAATAATTCACCCCTCCACTTT
v_gene: TRBV19; d_gene: NA; abundance: once; j_gene: TRBJ2-1; CDR3aa: CASSMKYEQFF; CDR3nt: TGTGCCAGTAGTATGAAGTATGAGCAGTTCTTC
v_gene: TRBV9; d_gene: NA; abundance: once; j_gene: TRBJ2-7; CDR3aa: CASSVGGDSTSYEQYF; CDR3nt: TGTGCCAGCAGCGTAGGGGGGGACTCGACCAGCTACGAGCAGTACTTC
v_gene: TRBV15; d_gene: TRBD2; abundance: NA; j_gene: TRBJ2-7; CDR3aa: CATSRGAPGGNEQYF; CDR3nt: TGTGCCACCAGCAGAGGGGCCCCGGGGGGTAACGAGCAGTACTTC
v_gene: TRBV28; d_gene: NA; abundance: NA; j_gene: TRBJ1-5; CDR3aa: CASRTGVESNQPQHF; CDR3nt: TGTGCCAGCAGGACAGGAGTCGAGAGCAATCAGCCCCAGCATTTT
v_gene: TRBV4-1; d_gene: NA; abundance: NA; j_gene: TRBJ2-3; CDR3aa: CASSRGPIDTQYF; CDR3nt: TGCGCCAGCAGCAGGGGACCGATAGATACGCAGTATTTT
v_gene: TRBV28; d_gene: TRBD2; abundance: NA; j_gene: TRBJ2-1; CDR3aa: CASNGRETSDEQFF; CDR3nt: TGTGCCAGCAATGGTAGGGAGACTAGCGATGAGCAGTTCTTC
v_gene: TRBV6-5; d_gene: NA; abundance: NA; j_gene: TRBJ1-1; CDR3aa: CASSPYGQFEAFF; CDR3nt: TGTGCCAGCAGTCCCTATGGACAGTTTGAAGCTTTCTTT
v_gene: TRBV4-3; d_gene: NA; abundance: NA; j_gene: TRBJ2-1; CDR3aa: CASSQEWELYNEQFF; CDR3nt: TGCGCCAGCAGCCAAGAATGGGAACTTTACAATGAGCAGTTCTTC